This TCR beta chain was documented in a study of blood T cell repertoires in COVID-19. V was trimmed by 7 bases and J by 3 bases, leaving 9 bases between them. This CDR3 is built from 12 residues. From germline, CDR1 is MNHEY and CDR2 SMNVEV (reference sequence). Clones were read by immunoSEQ multiplex PCR, and TCRdb kept only the in-frame ones, dropping some. The sample has more than 75,000 clones, approximately 80% seen once. This clonotype originated in a man aged 55 to 70 with acute or convalescent COVID-19. V gene TRBV27 combines with J gene TRBJ1-2, with D unclear. What was sequenced was peripheral blood. CDR3 amino acids: CASKERDYGYTF. For the CDR3, the DNA is TGTGCCAGCAAGGAGAGGGACTATGGCTACACCTTC.